These 32 T cell receptor beta chains originate from one sample sequenced in a study of identical twins. TCRdb re-derived calls from the 5' RACE reads in MiXCR, one entry per CDR3 protein. The sample has 1,800,000 or so distinct CDR3 sequences, under 35% seen once. The sequenced sample was cord blood. These receptors all stem from a newborn girl in good health.

This clonotype was observed a handful of times. V and J are TRBV9 and TRBJ2-1; D possibly corresponds to TRBD1 (5 bases). The ends were cut back, 0 bases at V and 10 bases at J, with 11 bases in the middle. Germline lookup yields CDR1 SGDLS and CDR2 YYNGEE. This CDR3 spans 13 amino acids. The CDR3 is CASSVAPQAEQFF. In DNA form, the CDR3 reads TGTGCCAGCAGCGTAGCCCCACAGGCGGAGCAGTTCTTC.

This clonotype has only a few counts. The rearrangement uses TRBV7-2 and TRBJ2-3; D perhaps matches TRBD2 (6 bases). Trimming cost V 5 bases and J 0 bases, with 24 bases left between them. This CDR3 is 19 amino acids long. Per germline, CDR1 SGHTA and CDR2 FQGNSA. The CDR3 DNA is TGTGCCAGCAGCCAAAAAGGACTACCAACCCCTACTAGCACAGATACGCAGTATTTT. Its protein product is CASSQKGLPTPTSTDTQYF.

This chain connects TRBV20-1 to TRBJ2-5, with 7 bases identical to TRBD2. This CDR3 spans 14 amino acids. Germline CDR1 DFQATT, CDR2 SNEGSKA (reference sequence). The V and J ends lost 5 bases and 2 bases, in that order; junction bases with no gene match: 8. The DNA for the CDR3 is TGCAGTGCTGGGGGACTACAACTACAAGAGACCCAGTACTTC. Its protein is CSAGGLQLQETQYF.

This clonotype appeared many times. The genes are TRBV29-1 and TRBJ2-3; D call uncertain. CDR1 is SQVTM and CDR2 is ANQGSEA in the germline V gene. The CDR3 extends over 13 amino acids. V was trimmed by 1 base and J by 9 bases, leaving 14 bases between them. Here the CDR3 DNA reads TGCAGCGTTGAAGCCTCAAGGTTACGGACGCAGTATTTT. Protein: CSVEASRLRTQYF.

The V call is TRBV20-1, the J call TRBJ1-6, with D tentatively TRBD1 (5 bases). Germline loops: CDR1 DFQATT, CDR2 SNEGSKA (reference sequence). V was trimmed by 6 bases and J by 0 bases, leaving 9 bases between them. CDR3 length equals 14 residues. CDR3 in amino acids: CSAKGSSYNSPLHF. The CDR3 DNA sequence: TGCAGTGCCAAGGGGAGCTCCTATAATTCACCCCTCCACTTT.

This clonotype was observed a single time. The V gene is TRBV28, the J gene TRBJ1-1; weak D call: TRBD1 (6 bases). Between the trimmed V and J ends, which lost 6 bases and 5 bases, there was a span of 22 bases. In germline, CDR1 is MDHEN, CDR2 SYDVKM. CDR3 length: 16 amino acids. The DNA for the CDR3 is TGTGCCAGCAGCCCTGCTGGGGGGGGCGCGGGGACTGAAGCTTTCTTT. Residues: CASSPAGGGAGTEAFF.

This clonotype was seen many times. J is TRBJ2-4 and V is TRBV28; TRBD1 matches 8 bases. J gave up 0 bases and V 4 bases, and 2 bases lay outside the gene matches. This CDR3 contains 15 residues. Germline lookup yields CDR1 MDHEN and CDR2 SYDVKM. This chain's CDR3 is CASSSGQVAKNIQYF. CDR3 DNA sequence: TGTGCCAGCAGTTCGGGACAGGTAGCCAAAAACATTCAGTACTTC.

The table lists this clonotype with many counts. The chain has TRBV20-1 and TRBJ2-7; D uncertain. Germline V lookup: CDR1 DFQATT, CDR2 SNEGSKA (reference sequence). The CDR3 is 10 amino acids. With 8 bases removed from V and 5 bases from J, the gap between germline ends came to 10 bases. This CDR3 is CSPSGDEQYF. The CDR3 DNA follows: TGCAGTCCATCAGGAGACGAGCAGTACTTC.

The table lists this clonotype with a few counts. This chain uses TRBV2 with TRBJ2-6, with D tentatively TRBD1 (6 bases). V was clipped by 2 bases and J by 1 base, with 15 bases between them. The CDR3 spans 18 residues. Germline CDR1 is SNHLY and CDR2 is FYNNEI. CDR3 nucleotides: TGTGCCAGCAGTGAAAAAGGGACAAAAGTTTCTGGGGCCAACGTCCTGACTTTC. Its protein product is CASSEKGTKVSGANVLTF.

This chain links TRBV6-6 with TRBJ1-2; 8 bases line up with TRBD1. This CDR3 spans 12 amino acids. Losses at the gene ends were 7 bases for V and 6 bases for J; bases not matched to a gene: 4. Germline V lookup: CDR1 MNHNY, CDR2 SVGAGI (reference sequence). The CDR3 sequence is CASNQGQDGYTF. Written as DNA, the CDR3 is TGTGCCAGCAATCAGGGACAGGATGGCTACACCTTC.

This chain connects TRBV28 to TRBJ2-7, with D perhaps matching TRBD2 (6 bases). Germline V gene lookup returns CDR1 MDHEN and CDR2 SYDVKM. Trimming left V 3 bases short and J 3 bases short, with 12 bases between. The CDR3 has 14 residues. For the CDR3, the DNA is TGTGCCAGCAGTTTGGAGGGGTTCGACTACGAGCAGTACTTC. This codes for CASSLEGFDYEQYF.

The chain links TRBV24-1 to TRBJ2-2; D is unresolved. Trimming shortened V by 4 bases and J by 0 bases, and 8 bases separated the two germline ends. Germline V lookup: CDR1 KGHDR, CDR2 SFDVKD. This CDR3 is 15 amino acids long. Here the CDR3 reads CATSDQAANTGELFF. For the CDR3, the DNA is TGTGCCACCAGTGACCAAGCTGCGAACACCGGGGAGCTGTTTTTT.

A few counts support this clonotype. The rearrangement links TRBV7-9 to TRBJ1-1; a possible D gene is TRBD1 (6 bases). Germline V gene sequence: CDR1 SEHNR, CDR2 FQNEAQ (reference sequence). V shed 4 bases and J shed 1 base, with 10 bases lying between them. This CDR3 is 14 amino acids long. The CDR3: CASSWGGSNTEAFF. The CDR3 region has the DNA TGTGCCAGCAGCTGGGGGGGCTCGAACACTGAAGCTTTCTTT.

This clonotype showed up just once. The V and J genes are TRBV5-1 and TRBJ1-2; D is possibly TRBD1 (5 bases). Germline V gives CDR1 SGHRS, CDR2 YFSETQ. The V end lost 7 bases, the J end lost 3 bases, and 10 bases lay between the germline ends. The CDR3 length is 12 residues. CDR3 residues: CASLDNYYGYTF. The CDR3 nucleotides are TGCGCCAGCTTGGACAATTACTATGGCTACACCTTC. The whole variable domain, remainder taken from reference TRBV5-1 and TRBJ1-2, is KAGVTQTPRYLIKTRGQQVTLSCSPISGHRSVSWYQQTPGQGLQFLFEYFSETQRNKGNFPGRFSGRQFSNSRSEMNVSTLELGDSALYLCASLDNYYGYTFGSGTRLTVV.

This clonotype was picked up many times. The genes are TRBV28 and TRBJ1-4, with TRBD1 matching 8 bases. The CDR3 consists of 15 residues. V was pared by 3 bases and J by 4 bases, with 4 bases of the junction left unmatched. Per germline, CDR1 MDHEN and CDR2 SYDVKM. CDR3 residues: CASSFPTGGNEKLFF. The CDR3 nucleotides are TGTGCCAGCAGTTTTCCCACAGGGGGTAATGAAAAACTGTTTTTT.

There are a few counts of this clonotype. The chain recombines TRBV10-3 with TRBJ1-1; weak D call: TRBD1 (6 bases). The V gene's germline CDR1 is ENHRY and CDR2 SYGVKD. Trimming shortened V by 3 bases and J by 4 bases, and 12 bases separated the two germline ends. The CDR3 has 14 amino acids. In DNA form, the CDR3 reads TGTGCCATCAGTGACCGCATAGGGGGCACTGAAGCTTTCTTT. Its protein is CAISDRIGGTEAFF.

This clonotype was detected a few times. V usage is TRBV6-1 and J usage is TRBJ2-4; D call uncertain. Germline CDR1 and CDR2: MNHNS and SASEGT. The CDR3 has 17 amino acids. V was shortened by 0 bases and J by 0 bases, with 12 bases between the two germline ends. CDR3 coding DNA: TGTGCCAGCAGTGAAGCGCCCTTTCGGAGAGCCAAAAACATTCAGTACTTC. Translated: CASSEAPFRRAKNIQYF.

In its sample, this clonotype was seen a few times. V gene TRBV27 combines with J gene TRBJ2-5; D perhaps matches TRBD2 (6 bases). V gave up 4 bases and J gave up 7 bases, with 13 bases separating them. The CDR3 sequence is 13 residues long. Germline loops: CDR1 MNHEY, CDR2 SMNVEV (reference sequence). CDR3 nucleotide sequence: TGTGCCAGCAGTTCCTTCCTCGGGGGGACCCAGTACTTC. This gives the protein CASSSFLGGTQYF.

The J gene is TRBJ2-5, the V gene TRBV19; D may correspond to TRBD1 or TRBD2 (5 bases each). Trimming removed 4 bases from V and 1 base from J, with 7 bases in between. The CDR3 is 13 amino acids. Germline CDR1 reads LNHDA; CDR2 reads SQIVND (reference sequence). CDR3 protein: CASSKGRQETQYF. The CDR3 DNA reads as TGTGCCAGTAGTAAGGGACGCCAAGAGACCCAGTACTTC.

The chain is built from TRBV5-1 and TRBJ2-7; 9 bases align to TRBD1. Germline V gives CDR1 SGHRS, CDR2 YFSETQ. This CDR3 has 14 amino acids. Unmatched junction bases numbered 6, after V lost 2 bases and J lost 6 bases. CDR3 residues: CASSLKDRGREQYF. For the CDR3, the DNA is TGCGCCAGCAGCTTAAAGGACAGGGGACGCGAGCAGTACTTC.

This clonotype was found a few times. V usage is TRBV12-5 and J usage is TRBJ1-2; 8 positions agree with TRBD1. CDR1 is LGHNT, CDR2 FRNRAP, per germline. V lost 7 bases and J lost 3; bases outside the gene matches: 19. The CDR3 is made up of 18 amino acids. The CDR3 loop reads CASAFDFGQDRDHYGYTF. CDR3 sequence (DNA): TGTGCTAGTGCCTTCGATTTTGGCCAGGACAGGGACCACTATGGCTACACCTTC.

This chain links TRBV5-1 with TRBJ2-7, with TRBD2 matching 15 bases. Germline assignment: CDR1 SGHRS and CDR2 YFSETQ. This CDR3 is built from 16 residues. Trimming at V came to 4 bases and at J to 0 bases, leaving 2 bases not matched to a gene. CDR3 sequence: CASSMGLAGGSYEQYF. CDR3 in DNA: TGCGCCAGCAGCATGGGACTAGCGGGGGGCTCCTACGAGCAGTACTTC.

This clonotype showed up just once. This may come from a read error, since a much larger clone is one base off. V usage is TRBV11-2 and J usage is TRBJ2-7; D is perhaps TRBD1 or TRBD2 (5 bases each). This CDR3 has 15 residues. Germline V CDR1 and CDR2: SGHAT, FQNNGV. Trimming shortened V by 4 bases and J by 4 bases, and 17 bases separated the two germline ends. The CDR3 coding sequence is TGTGCCAGCAGCTCTTCACTGGGGGTACTATACGAGCAGTACTTC. It codes for CASSSSLGVLYEQYF.

This chain joins TRBV2 and TRBJ2-3; D is undetermined. V lost 2 bases, J lost 0 bases, and 6 bases lay in between. The V gene's germline CDR1 is SNHLY and CDR2 FYNNEI. This CDR3 has 14 amino acids. CDR3 sequence (DNA): TGTGCCAGCAGTGAAAAGATCAGCACAGATACGCAGTATTTT. It specifies CASSEKISTDTQYF.

This clonotype was seen only a few times. V is TRBV20-1 and J is TRBJ2-3; TRBD2 agrees at 14 bases. With 6 bases clipped from V and 7 bases from J, the junction kept 6 bases outside the gene matches. This CDR3 is built from 14 residues. Germline V gives CDR1 DFQATT, CDR2 SNEGSKA (reference sequence). The CDR3 here is CSARLAGGFYTQYF. CDR3 DNA: TGCAGTGCGAGACTAGCGGGAGGGTTCTATACGCAGTATTTT.

This chain connects TRBV10-3 to TRBJ2-7; D is ambiguous. V was shortened by 5 bases and J by 4 bases, with 15 bases between the two germline ends. The CDR3 totals 14 residues. CDR1 is ENHRY and CDR2 is SYGVKD in the germline V gene. The CDR3 DNA reads as TGTGCCATCAGTACCCCCGCACATAGATACGAGCAGTACTTC. Its protein product is CAISTPAHRYEQYF.

This clonotype was seen more than once but under ten times. The chain has TRBV6-1 and TRBJ2-7; 9 bases are shared with TRBD1. The CDR3 is made up of 15 amino acids. V shed 6 bases and J 3 bases; nucleotides not matched to a gene: 9. Germline V gene data show CDR1 as MNHNS and CDR2 as SASEGT. This CDR3 is CASSQGGTGIYEQYF. DNA for the CDR3: TGTGCCAGCAGCCAAGGCGGGACAGGGATCTACGAGCAGTACTTC.

J is TRBJ2-1 and V is TRBV5-5, with D uncertain. CDR1 is SGHKS and CDR2 is YYEKEE in the germline V gene (reference sequence). Trimming shortened V by 1 base and J by 10 bases, and 9 bases separated the two germline ends. The CDR3 is 12 residues long. The DNA for the CDR3 is TGTGCCAGCAGCTTGAGGTTTGGGGAGCAGTTCTTC. Translating gives CASSLRFGEQFF.

The chain is built from TRBV14 and TRBJ2-1, with 11 bases that match TRBD2. The germline CDR1 and CDR2 sequences are SGHDN and FVKESK. This CDR3 is built from 16 residues. J gave up 6 bases and V 5 bases, and 9 bases lay outside the gene matches. The CDR3 DNA follows: TGTGCCAGCAGCTGCCGACTAGCGGGAAGATCCAATGAGCAGTTCTTC. It codes for CASSCRLAGRSNEQFF.

The chain recombines TRBV3-1 with TRBJ1-2; no clear D gene. With 1 base removed from V and 8 bases from J, the gap between germline ends came to 11 bases. This CDR3 contains 13 residues. Germline loops: CDR1 LGHDT, CDR2 YNNKEL (reference sequence). Written as DNA, the CDR3 is TGTGCCAGCAGCCAAGTATTGGGTGAAGGCTACACCTTC. Encoded protein: CASSQVLGEGYTF.

The V call is TRBV14, the J call TRBJ1-2; perhaps TRBD1 as D (5 bases). The CDR3 consists of 15 residues. Germline loops: CDR1 SGHDN, CDR2 FVKESK. Between the trimmed V and J ends, which lost 1 base and 4 bases, there was a span of 13 bases. CDR3 in amino acids: CASSQAGSGLYGYTF. CDR3 DNA sequence: TGTGCCAGCAGCCAAGCAGGGTCCGGACTCTATGGCTACACCTTC.

This clonotype was detected a few times. The chain employs TRBV29-1 and TRBJ2-7, with D possibly being TRBD1 or TRBD2 (7 bases each). This CDR3 is built from 14 residues. V lost 4 bases to trimming and J lost 4 bases, with 17 bases between them. Germline V gene lookup returns CDR1 SQVTM and CDR2 ANQGSEA. The CDR3 here is CSVVAPGGGYEQYF. Here the CDR3 DNA reads TGCAGCGTTGTTGCGCCAGGGGGAGGGTACGAGCAGTACTTC.